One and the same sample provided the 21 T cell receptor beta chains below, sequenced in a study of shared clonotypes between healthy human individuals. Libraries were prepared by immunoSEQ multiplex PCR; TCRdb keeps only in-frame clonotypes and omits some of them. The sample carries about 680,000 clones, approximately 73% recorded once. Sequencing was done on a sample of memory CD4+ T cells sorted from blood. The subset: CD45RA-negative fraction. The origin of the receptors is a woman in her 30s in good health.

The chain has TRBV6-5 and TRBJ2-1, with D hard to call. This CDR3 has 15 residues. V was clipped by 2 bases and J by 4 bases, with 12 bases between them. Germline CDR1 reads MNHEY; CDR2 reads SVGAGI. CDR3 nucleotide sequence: TGTGCCAGCAGTTACAGGGCAGCCCAATACAATGAGCAGTTCTTC. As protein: CASSYRAAQYNEQFF.

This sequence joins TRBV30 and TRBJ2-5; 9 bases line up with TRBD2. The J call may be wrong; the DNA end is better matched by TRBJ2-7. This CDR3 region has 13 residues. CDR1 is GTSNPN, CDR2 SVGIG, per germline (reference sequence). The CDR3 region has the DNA TGTGCCTGGAAACCGGGACTAGCAAACGAGCAGTACTTC. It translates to CAWKPGLANEQYF.

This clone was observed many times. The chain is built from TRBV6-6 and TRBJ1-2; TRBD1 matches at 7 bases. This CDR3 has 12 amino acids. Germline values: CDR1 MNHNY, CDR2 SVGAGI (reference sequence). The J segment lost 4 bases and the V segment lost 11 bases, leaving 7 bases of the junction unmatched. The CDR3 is CASGEGAYGYTF. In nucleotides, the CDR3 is TGTGCCTCGGGGGAGGGGGCCTATGGCTACACCTTC.

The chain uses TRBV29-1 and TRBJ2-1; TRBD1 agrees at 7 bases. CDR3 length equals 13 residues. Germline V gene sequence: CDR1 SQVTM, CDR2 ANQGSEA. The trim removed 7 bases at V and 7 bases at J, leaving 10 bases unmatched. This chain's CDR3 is CSAQQGSYNEQFF. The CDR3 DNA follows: TGCAGCGCCCAACAGGGGTCGTATAATGAGCAGTTCTTC.

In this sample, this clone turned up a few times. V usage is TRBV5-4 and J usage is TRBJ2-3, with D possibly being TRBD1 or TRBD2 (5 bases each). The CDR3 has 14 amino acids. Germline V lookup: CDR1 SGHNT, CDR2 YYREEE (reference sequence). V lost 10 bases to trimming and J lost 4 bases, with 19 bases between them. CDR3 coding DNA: TGTGCCTCAGGAAGGGACGCTGGGGCAGATACGCAGTATTTT. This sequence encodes CASGRDAGADTQYF.

The CDR3 DNA reads TGTGCCTGGAGTGTGAGACAGGGGGCAGATACGCAGTATTTT. Translation gives CAWSVRQGADTQYF. The chain has TRBV30 and TRBJ2-3; 9 bases are shared with TRBD1. Germline loops: CDR1 GTSNPN, CDR2 SVGIG (reference sequence). Trimming removed 0 bases from V and 4 bases from J; junction bases left unmatched: 2. The CDR3 loop spans 14 amino acids.

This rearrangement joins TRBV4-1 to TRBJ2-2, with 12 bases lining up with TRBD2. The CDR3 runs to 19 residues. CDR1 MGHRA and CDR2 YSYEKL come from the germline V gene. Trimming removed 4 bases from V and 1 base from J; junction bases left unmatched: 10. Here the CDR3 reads CASSPEPPGLAGNTGELFF. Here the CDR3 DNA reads TGCGCCAGCAGCCCTGAACCTCCGGGACTAGCGGGGAACACCGGGGAGCTGTTTTTT.

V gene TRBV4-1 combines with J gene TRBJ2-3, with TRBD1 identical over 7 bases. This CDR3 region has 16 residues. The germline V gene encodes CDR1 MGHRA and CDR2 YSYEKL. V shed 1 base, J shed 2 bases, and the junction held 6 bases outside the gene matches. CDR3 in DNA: TGCGCCAGCAGCCAAGGGGACAGAGGGTACACAGATACGCAGTATTTT. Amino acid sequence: CASSQGDRGYTDTQYF.

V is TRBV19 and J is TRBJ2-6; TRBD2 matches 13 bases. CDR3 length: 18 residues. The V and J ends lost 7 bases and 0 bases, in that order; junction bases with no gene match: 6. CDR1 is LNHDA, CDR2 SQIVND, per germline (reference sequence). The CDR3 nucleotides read TGTGCCAGTAAATGGACTAGCGGGAGTGTCTCTGGGGCCAACGTCCTGACTTTC. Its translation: CASKWTSGSVSGANVLTF.

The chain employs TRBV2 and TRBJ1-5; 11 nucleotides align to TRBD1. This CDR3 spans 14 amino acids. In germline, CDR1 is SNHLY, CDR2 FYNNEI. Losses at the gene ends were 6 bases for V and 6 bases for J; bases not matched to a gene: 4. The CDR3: CASRPGQGGQPQHF. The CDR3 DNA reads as TGTGCCAGCAGGCCGGGACAGGGGGGTCAGCCCCAGCATTTT.

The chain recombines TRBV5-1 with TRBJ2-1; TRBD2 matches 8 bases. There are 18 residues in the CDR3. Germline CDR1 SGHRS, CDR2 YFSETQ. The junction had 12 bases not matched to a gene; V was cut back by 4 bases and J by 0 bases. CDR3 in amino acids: CASSPRVSTSDSYNEQFF. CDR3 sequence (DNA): TGCGCCAGCAGCCCTAGGGTCTCGACTAGCGACTCCTACAATGAGCAGTTCTTC.

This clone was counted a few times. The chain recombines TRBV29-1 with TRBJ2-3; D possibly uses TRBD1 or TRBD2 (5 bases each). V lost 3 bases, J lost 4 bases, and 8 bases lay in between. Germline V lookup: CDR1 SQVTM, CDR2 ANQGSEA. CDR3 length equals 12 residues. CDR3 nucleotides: TGCAGCGTTGAGGGGGTCGCAGATACGCAGTATTTT. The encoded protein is CSVEGVADTQYF.

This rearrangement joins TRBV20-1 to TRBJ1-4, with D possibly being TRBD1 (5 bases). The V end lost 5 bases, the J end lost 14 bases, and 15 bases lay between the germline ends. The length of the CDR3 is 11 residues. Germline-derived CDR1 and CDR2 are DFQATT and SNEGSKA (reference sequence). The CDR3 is CSAGPGNRLFF. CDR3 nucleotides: TGCAGTGCTGGGCCGGGAAACAGGCTGTTTTTT.

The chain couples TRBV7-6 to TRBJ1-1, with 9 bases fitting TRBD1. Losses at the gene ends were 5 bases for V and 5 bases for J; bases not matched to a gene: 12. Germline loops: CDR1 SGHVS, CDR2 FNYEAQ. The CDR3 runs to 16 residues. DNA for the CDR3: TGTGCCAGCAGCGTCCGGGACAGGGATGATTTTACTGAAGCTTTCTTT. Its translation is CASSVRDRDDFTEAFF.

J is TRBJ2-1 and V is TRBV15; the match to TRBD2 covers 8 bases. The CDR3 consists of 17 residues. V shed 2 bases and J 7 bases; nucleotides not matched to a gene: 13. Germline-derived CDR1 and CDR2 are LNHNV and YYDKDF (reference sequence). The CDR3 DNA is TGTGCCACCAGCAGATCGGCGGGCGGGAGGTTAGGGAATGAGCAGTTCTTC. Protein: CATSRSAGGRLGNEQFF.

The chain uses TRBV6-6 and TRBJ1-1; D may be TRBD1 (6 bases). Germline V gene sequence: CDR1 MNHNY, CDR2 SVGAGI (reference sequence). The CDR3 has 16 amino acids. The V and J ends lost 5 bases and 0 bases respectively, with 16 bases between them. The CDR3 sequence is CASSRTGNGMNTEAFF. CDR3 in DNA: TGTGCCAGCAGTCGAACAGGGAATGGGATGAACACTGAAGCTTTCTTT.

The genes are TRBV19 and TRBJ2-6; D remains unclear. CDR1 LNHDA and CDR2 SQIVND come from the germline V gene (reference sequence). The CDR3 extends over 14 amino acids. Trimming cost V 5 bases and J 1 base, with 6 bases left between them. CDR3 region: CASSLVSGANVLTF. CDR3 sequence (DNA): TGTGCCAGTAGTCTGGTTTCTGGGGCCAACGTCCTGACTTTC.

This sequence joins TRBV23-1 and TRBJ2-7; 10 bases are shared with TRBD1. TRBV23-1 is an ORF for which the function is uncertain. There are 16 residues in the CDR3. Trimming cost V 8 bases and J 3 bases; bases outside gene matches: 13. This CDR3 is CASQPGQGPAGYEQYF. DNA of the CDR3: TGCGCCAGCCAGCCGGGACAGGGGCCGGCCGGCTACGAGCAGTACTTC.

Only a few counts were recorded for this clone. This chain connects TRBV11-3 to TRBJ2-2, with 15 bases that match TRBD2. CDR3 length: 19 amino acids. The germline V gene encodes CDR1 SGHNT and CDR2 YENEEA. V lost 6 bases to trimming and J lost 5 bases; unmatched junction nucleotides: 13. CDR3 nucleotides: TGTGCCAGCAGGCCGCCCCCGGGACTAGCGGGAGGAATTACCGGGGAGCTGTTTTTT. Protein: CASRPPPGLAGGITGELFF.

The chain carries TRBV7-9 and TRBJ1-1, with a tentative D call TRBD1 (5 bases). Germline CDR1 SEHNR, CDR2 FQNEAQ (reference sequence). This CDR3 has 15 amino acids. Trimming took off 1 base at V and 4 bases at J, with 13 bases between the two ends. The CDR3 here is CASSLDGYRGTEAFF. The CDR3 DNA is TGTGCCAGCAGCTTAGATGGGTATAGGGGCACTGAAGCTTTCTTT.

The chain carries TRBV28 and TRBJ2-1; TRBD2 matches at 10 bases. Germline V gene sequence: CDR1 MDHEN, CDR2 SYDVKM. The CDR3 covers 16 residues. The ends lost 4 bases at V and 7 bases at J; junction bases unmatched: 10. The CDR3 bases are TGTGCCAGCAGTTCCCACGGGGAGCGGGGGGGAAATGAGCAGTTCTTC. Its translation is CASSSHGERGGNEQFF.